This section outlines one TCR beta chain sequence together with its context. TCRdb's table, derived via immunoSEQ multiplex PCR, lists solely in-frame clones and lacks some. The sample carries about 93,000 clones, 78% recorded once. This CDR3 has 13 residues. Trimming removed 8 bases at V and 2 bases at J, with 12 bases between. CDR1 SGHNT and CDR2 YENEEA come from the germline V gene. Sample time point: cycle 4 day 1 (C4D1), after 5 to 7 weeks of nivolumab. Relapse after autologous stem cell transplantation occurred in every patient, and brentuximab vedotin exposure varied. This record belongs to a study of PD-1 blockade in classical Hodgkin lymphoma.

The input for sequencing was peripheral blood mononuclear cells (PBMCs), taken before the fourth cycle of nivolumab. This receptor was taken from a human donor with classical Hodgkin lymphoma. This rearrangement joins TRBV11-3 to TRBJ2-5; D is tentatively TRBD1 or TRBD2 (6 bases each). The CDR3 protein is CASSRGPQETQYF. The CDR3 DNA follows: TGTGCCAGCTCCCGGGGGCCTCAAGAGACCCAGTACTTC.